This is a list of T cell receptor beta chains from one sample in a study of beta chain features in type 1 diabetes. Some clones are missing from TCRdb's copy, which holds only in-frame ones; the method was immunoSEQ multiplex PCR. This sample has tens of thousands of clones, with less than 55% found just once. The sequencing input was Tregs from blood. These receptors were collected from a man aged 25 to 45 with type 1 diabetes. Both conserved end residues are part of each CDR3. Fields, in order: D gene, J gene, V gene, clone size, CDR3 DNA, CDR3 protein. D genes are given only for firm matches. Not all rows give a size; the values are once, few, many and, for expanded clones, a class.

-	TRBJ2-2	TRBV19	few	TGTGCCAGTAGTATAAGCGGAACGAACACCGGGGAGCTGTTTTTT	CASSISGTNTGELFF
TRBD1	TRBJ1-5	TRBV15	-	TGTGCCACCAGCAGAGATTTCGGGACAGGGGATAGCAATCAGCCCCAGCATTTT	CATSRDFGTGDSNQPQHF
-	TRBJ1-2	TRBV2	-	TGTGCCAGCAGTACACAGGGAGATGGGTATGGCTACACCTTC	CASSTQGDGYGYTF
-	TRBJ1-3	TRBV5-4	few	TGTGCCAGCAGTCCGGCAGGTGACTCTGGAAACACCATATATTTT	CASSPAGDSGNTIYF
TRBD2	TRBJ2-7	TRBV2	-	TGTGCCAGCGGCCCCAGCGGGAGTAAGACCTACGAGCAGTACTTC	CASGPSGSKTYEQYF
TRBD1	TRBJ2-7	TRBV30	-	TGTGCCTGGGACAGGGAAAGGGGCGAGCAGTACTTC	CAWDRERGEQYF
-	TRBJ1-5	TRBV5-8	-	TGTGCCAGCAGCCCGGGGGGAGTGCGAAAGCCCCAGCATTTT	CASSPGGVRKPQHF
-	TRBJ1-4	TRBV6-6	-	TGTGCCAGCAGTGGGCGGACAGCTATTAATGAAAAACTGTTTTTT	CASSGRTAINEKLFF
TRBD2	TRBJ2-1	TRBV10-3	few	TGTGCCACACTCCCGCGAGCGGGAGGGGGCAATGAGCAGTTCTTC	CATLPRAGGGNEQFF
TRBD1	TRBJ1-1	TRBV18	few	TGTGCCAGCTCACCACCGGTCGGGACAGGGCCTTGGGGCACTGAAGCTTTCTTT	CASSPPVGTGPWGTEAFF
TRBD2	TRBJ2-3	TRBV5-1	few	TGCGCCAGCAGCCCCGGACTAGCGGGACTGTACACAGATACGCAGTATTTT	CASSPGLAGLYTDTQYF
TRBD1	TRBJ2-2	TRBV27	-	TGTGCCAGCAGCCCAACCGGGACAGGGGGCAAATTTTCGCCTCAGGAGGAGCTGTTTTTT	CASSPTGTGGKFSPQEELFF
-	TRBJ1-4	TRBV7-9	-	TGTGCCAGCAGCTTAAGGGGAGAAAAACTGTTTTTT	CASSLRGEKLFF
-	TRBJ2-7	TRBV6-5	-	TGTGCCACGCGGTCTCCCTACGAGCAGTACTTC	CATRSPYEQYF
-	TRBJ2-7	TRBV14	-	TGTGCCAGCAGCCAAGTATCAGGGGCCGGGTCAAACGAGCAGTACTTC	CASSQVSGAGSNEQYF
TRBD2	TRBJ2-7	TRBV18	-	TGTGCCAGCTCACCTGGACTAGCGGGAGGTGAAGGCGAGCAGTACTTC	CASSPGLAGGEGEQYF
TRBD2	TRBJ2-1	TRBV6-6	-	TGTGCCAGCAGCTTAGCGGGATTATCCTACAATGAGCAGTTCTTC	CASSLAGLSYNEQFF
-	TRBJ2-5	TRBV28	few	TGTGCCAGCACCCCAGGGGGCAGGACGGGAGGAGAGACCCAGTACTTC	CASTPGGRTGGETQYF
TRBD2	TRBJ2-7	TRBV10-2	-	TGCGCCAGCAGGGAGCTATGGGCTAGCGGGTTTTCAGAGCAGTACTTC	CASRELWASGFSEQYF
-	TRBJ2-1	TRBV7-2	medium-sized	TGTGCCAGCAGCTTAGCGCGCGACAATGAGCAGTTCTTC	CASSLARDNEQFF
TRBD1	TRBJ1-5	TRBV6-6	few	TGTGCCAGCAGCGACCGGACAGGTTATAGCAATCAGCCCCAGCATTTT	CASSDRTGYSNQPQHF
TRBD2	TRBJ2-1	TRBV18	few	TGTGCCAGCTCACGGGGCGGGAGCCCCAATGAGCAGTTCTTC	CASSRGGSPNEQFF
-	TRBJ2-5	TRBV11-2	-	TGTGCCAGCAGCATGGGACTGCAAGAGACCCAGTACTTC	CASSMGLQETQYF
TRBD1	TRBJ1-2	TRBV5-1	-	TGCGCCAGCAGCCGTGACAGGGGTGGCTACACCTTC	CASSRDRGGYTF
TRBD1	TRBJ1-2	TRBV30	once	TGTGCCTCAAATAGGGGGCAGGGGGCCGATGGCTACACCTTC	CASNRGQGADGYTF
-	TRBJ2-3	TRBV28	-	TGTGCCAGCCTAAGGCAGGGCACAGATACGCAGTATTTT	CASLRQGTDTQYF
TRBD1	TRBJ2-5	TRBV27	-	TGTGCCAGCAGCGCACGACAGGGCTGGGAGACCCAGTACTTC	CASSARQGWETQYF
-	TRBJ2-5	TRBV28	few	TGTGCCAGCGCTGGTCTAAACCAAGAGACCCAGTACTTC	CASAGLNQETQYF
-	TRBJ2-6	TRBV18	-	TGTGCCAGCTCGCTTACTAGCTCTGGGGCCAACGTCCTGACTTTC	CASSLTSSGANVLTF
-	TRBJ2-5	TRBV5-6	few	TGTGCCAGCAGCTTGTTGTGGACGGGAGTCGAAGAGACCCAGTACTTC	CASSLLWTGVEETQYF
-	TRBJ1-1	TRBV7-9	once	TGTGCCAGCAGCTCCCTGACTGAAGCTTTCTTT	CASSSLTEAFF
-	TRBJ1-4	TRBV5-6	-	TGTGCCAGCAGCTTGTATAGTGGCAGGTGGAAGGATTTT	CASSLYSGRWKDF
TRBD2	TRBJ2-7	TRBV29-1	-	TGCAGCGTTGAAGGACTAGCGGGATACTACGAGCAGTACTTC	CSVEGLAGYYEQYF
TRBD2	TRBJ2-7	TRBV28	once	TGTGCCAGCAGTACGTATAGCGGGGGTTCCTACGAGCAGTACTTC	CASSTYSGGSYEQYF
TRBD1	TRBJ1-2	TRBV5-1	-	TGCGCCAGCAGCGAACAGGGGAATGGCTACACCTTC	CASSEQGNGYTF
TRBD2	TRBJ2-7	TRBV28	few	TGTGCCAGCAGTTTAGCGGGCGCAGGCACCCTAGCGGGAGGGCCTCCGGCTTACGAGCAGTACTTC	CASSLAGAGTLAGGPPAYEQYF
-	TRBJ2-3	TRBV19	-	TGTGCCAGTAGGCCGGGACTTCTCACAGATACGCAGTATTTT	CASRPGLLTDTQYF
-	TRBJ1-1	TRBV5-1	few	TGCGCCAGCAGCTTAACAGGGAGGGACACTGAAGCTTTCTTT	CASSLTGRDTEAFF
TRBD1	TRBJ1-5	TRBV6-6	-	TGTGCCAGCAGTCTCAACAAAGGGACAGGGAATCAGCCCCAGCATTTT	CASSLNKGTGNQPQHF
TRBD2	TRBJ2-7	TRBV27	-	TGTGCCAGCAGTTCCTCCGGACTAGCGCCCTACGAGCAGTACTTC	CASSSSGLAPYEQYF
TRBD2	TRBJ2-3	TRBV7-9	-	TGTGCCAGCAGCCCTGGACTAGGGTCAGATACGCAGTATTTT	CASSPGLGSDTQYF
-	TRBJ2-1	TRBV7-2	-	TGTGCCAGCAGCTTAGTATTTGGGGGAGGCTACAATGAGCAGTTCTTC	CASSLVFGGGYNEQFF
-	TRBJ2-7	TRBV6-1	-	TGTGCCAGTGAGCGGGACACTTCCTACGAGCAGTACTTC	CASERDTSYEQYF
TRBD2	TRBJ2-2	TRBV7-2	-	TGTGCCAGCAGCTTAAATGGCGGGAGGCAGGCCGGGGAGCTGTTTTTT	CASSLNGGRQAGELFF